The 10 T cell receptor beta chains in this list originate from one sample, sequenced in a study of glioma-infiltrating T cells after dendritic cell vaccination. The assay was immunoSEQ multiplex PCR, and TCRdb's table has in-frame clones only and misses some. The sample shows about 92,000 clones, more than 75% of them seen only once. This material consisted of blood, taken before dendritic cell vaccination. These receptors were taken from a human donor with glioblastoma.

The chain combines TRBV27 with TRBJ2-3, with 8 bases fitting TRBD1. This CDR3 is built from 15 residues. The ends lost 6 bases at V and 4 bases at J; junction bases unmatched: 9. Germline V gene data show CDR1 as MNHEY and CDR2 as SMNVEV (reference sequence). In DNA form, the CDR3 reads TGTGCCAGCAGCGCCCGAGGGACAGGCCCAGATACGCAGTATTTT. The encoded protein is CASSARGTGPDTQYF.

The rearrangement joins TRBV4-1 to TRBJ2-2, with TRBD1 matching over 9 bases. The germline CDR1 and CDR2 sequences are MGHRA and YSYEKL. Germline trimming cut 6 bases from V and 0 bases from J; bases unmatched to any gene: 5. The CDR3 length is 16 residues. Written as DNA, the CDR3 is TGCGCCAGCAGGGACAGGGGATCCGCGAACACCGGGGAGCTGTTTTTT. This sequence encodes CASRDRGSANTGELFF.

The J gene is TRBJ1-2, the V gene TRBV6-7; 7 bases map to TRBD1. TRBV6-7 carries the ORF label, with uncertain function. J gave up 1 base and V 2 bases, and 7 bases lay outside the gene matches. There are 16 residues in the CDR3. CDR3 in amino acids: CASSYTTGVFNYGYTF. The CDR3 bases are TGTGCCAGCAGTTACACAACAGGGGTGTTTAACTATGGCTACACCTTC.

Note on this clone: At the DNA level, this CDR3 is encoded by other sequences in the same sample as well. CDR3 region: CASSLGQNNYGYTF. The CDR3 DNA follows: TGTGCCAGCAGCTTAGGACAGAATAACTATGGCTACACCTTC. This chain connects TRBV7-9 to TRBJ1-2, with a tentative D call TRBD1 (5 bases). In germline, CDR1 is SEHNR, CDR2 FQNEAQ (reference sequence). Trimming cost V 1 base and J 1 base, with 7 bases left between them. This CDR3 has 14 residues.

This clone has a handful of counts. The chain links TRBV6-1 to TRBJ2-4, with 7 bases lining up with TRBD1. CDR1 is MNHNS, CDR2 SASEGT, per germline. The CDR3 runs to 13 residues. J gave up 5 bases and V 8 bases, and 6 bases lay outside the gene matches. The CDR3 DNA is TGTGCCAGCTCCCGGGACAGAGAAAACATTCAGTACTTC. This gives the protein CASSRDRENIQYF.

The chain is built from TRBV6-1 and TRBJ2-3; D might be TRBD2 (6 bases). The CDR3 extends over 15 amino acids. CDR1 is MNHNS and CDR2 is SASEGT in the germline V gene. V was pared by 3 bases and J by 2 bases, with 12 bases between. The chain's CDR3 is CASSDPGLPTDTQYF. CDR3 DNA: TGTGCCAGCAGTGACCCGGGACTTCCCACAGATACGCAGTATTTT.

The chain employs TRBV6-5 and TRBJ1-6; TRBD1 aligns across 7 bases. CDR1 is MNHEY, CDR2 SVGAGI, per germline. The CDR3 sequence is 14 residues long. Losses at the gene ends were 7 bases for V and 4 bases for J; bases not matched to a gene: 4. The CDR3 reads CASTEGQYNSPLHF. In DNA form, the CDR3 reads TGTGCCAGCACCGAGGGACAGTATAATTCACCCCTCCACTTT.

The chain joins TRBV28 to TRBJ2-7, with 10 bases identical to TRBD2. Losses at the gene ends were 8 bases for V and 3 bases for J; bases not matched to a gene: 10. Looked up from germline, CDR1 is MDHEN and CDR2 is SYDVKM. The CDR3 spans 15 residues. The CDR3 nucleotides are TGTGCCAGCTCCCAAAGCGGGAGGGTTATCTACGAGCAGTACTTC. Translated: CASSQSGRVIYEQYF.

The chain is built from TRBV20-1 and TRBJ1-1, with 7 bases matching TRBD1. The V segment lost 5 bases and the J segment 11 bases; nucleotides outside the gene matches: 8. There are 11 residues in the CDR3. The germline V gene has CDR1 DFQATT and CDR2 SNEGSKA (reference sequence). DNA for the CDR3: TGCAGTGCTGCAGGGGGGAGTGTGGCTTTCTTT. As protein: CSAAGGSVAFF.

The genes are TRBV6-5 and TRBJ1-1; TRBD1 might be the D (6 bases). CDR3 length: 12 residues. Trimming pared 5 bases from V and 5 bases from J, leaving 9 bases between. CDR1 and CDR2 from the germline V gene are MNHEY and SVGAGI. The CDR3 nucleotides are TGTGCCAGCAGTGACACAGGGACTGAAGCTTTCTTT. Protein: CASSDTGTEAFF.